These T cell receptor beta chains were read from a single sample in a study of regulatory T cells in long-lasting Graves disease. TCRdb re-called the multiplex PCR reads with MiXCR, one entry per CDR3 protein. The data contain about half a million distinct CDR3 sequences, around a fifth of them singletons. Sequenced here: peripheral blood mononuclear cells (PBMCs), sampled when the disease was refractory, from a patient treated with antithyroid drugs. The receptors derive from a female donor with Graves disease. CDR3s include the opening cysteine and the closing phenylalanine or tryptophan. The D gene is left open where the match is weak. Only part of the rows carry a size: once, few, many, or a class if the clone is expanded.

v_call	d_call	j_call	clone_size	cdr3_nt	cdr3_aa
TRBV7-2	.	TRBJ2-1	few	TGTGCCAGCAGCTTCCGGACTAGGGGGCATGAGCAGTTCTTC	CASSFRTRGHEQFF
TRBV7-2	.	TRBJ2-7	many	TGTGCCAGCAGCTTAGCGCTAAGTGGGGGCGGGCCCGGCAACTACGAGCAGTACTTC	CASSLALSGGGPGNYEQYF
TRBV7-9	.	TRBJ2-7	.	TGTGCCAGCAGCTTAGGGGGATTCGACGAGCAGTACTTC	CASSLGGFDEQYF
TRBV11-3	.	TRBJ1-1	once	TGTGCCAGCAGCTCCTTTATGAACACTGAAGCTTTCTTT	CASSSFMNTEAFF
TRBV19	.	TRBJ2-6	.	TGTGCCAGTAATCTCATTAGCTCTGGGGCCAACGTCCTGACTTTC	CASNLISSGANVLTF
TRBV10-3	.	TRBJ1-1	many	TGTGCCATCAGAATTAGGGGTACTGAAGCTTTCTTT	CAIRIRGTEAFF
TRBV30	.	TRBJ2-2	.	TGTGCCTGGAGTAAACCAAACACCGGGGAGCTGTTTTTT	CAWSKPNTGELFF
TRBV5-1	.	TRBJ2-5	.	TGCGCCAGCAGCTTGGAAGGGCCGGGATTGGAGACCCAGTACTTC	CASSLEGPGLETQYF
TRBV12-3/TRBV12-4	.	TRBJ1-2	.	TGTGCCAGCAGCCCCCAGCGGGTAGTTGGCTACACCTTC	CASSPQRVVGYTF
TRBV9	.	TRBJ1-2	few	TGTGCCAGCAGCCCCTCGGGGCATAGGAACTATGGCTACACCTTC	CASSPSGHRNYGYTF
TRBV2	TRBD2	TRBJ2-1	.	TGTGCCAGCAGTGAAGGACTAGCGGCATACAATGAGCAGTTCTTC	CASSEGLAAYNEQFF
TRBV13	.	TRBJ1-2	.	TGTGCCAGCAGCTCCCGAGGCCCGGAGTATGGCTACACCTTC	CASSSRGPEYGYTF
TRBV27	.	TRBJ2-7	.	TGTGCCAGCAGTTTGGGGGTGGGGACCTACGAGCAGCACTTC	CASSLGVGTYEQHF
TRBV3-1	.	TRBJ1-5	few	TGTGCCAGCAGCCAAGGGACAGGCAATCAGCCCCAGCATTTT	CASSQGTGNQPQHF
TRBV29-1	TRBD1	TRBJ1-2	few	TGCAGCGTGGATCTAGCAGGGGGTGGCTACACCTTC	CSVDLAGGGYTF
TRBV4-1	.	TRBJ1-1	once	TGCGCCAGCAGCCCGATCGACACTTCGGAGAACACTGAAGCTTTCTTT	CASSPIDTSENTEAFF
TRBV9	TRBD1	TRBJ1-2	.	TGTGCCAGCAGCGTTAATCCGGGACAGGGGAGTGGCTACACCTTC	CASSVNPGQGSGYTF
TRBV20-1	TRBD1	TRBJ2-7	.	TGCAGTGCCATAAAAGGACAGGGCGCTTCCCACGAGCAGTACTTC	CSAIKGQGASHEQYF
TRBV4-1	TRBD2	TRBJ2-2	.	TGCGCCAGCAGCCAAGATCCCCTAGCGGGGTACACCGGGGAGCTGTTTTTT	CASSQDPLAGYTGELFF
TRBV7-9	.	TRBJ1-1	once	TGTGCCAGCAGCTTAGCGCAATACGGTATACCCTTGAACACTGAAGCTTTCTTT	CASSLAQYGIPLNTEAFF
TRBV27	TRBD1	TRBJ1-5	.	TGTGCCAGCAGTTCGGGGCAGGGGGCTTGGGCCGGGCAGCCCCAGCATTTT	CASSSGQGAWAGQPQHF
TRBV10-3	.	TRBJ2-2	few	TGTGCCATCACCAAGGGGGCCGGGGAGCTGTTTTTT	CAITKGAGELFF